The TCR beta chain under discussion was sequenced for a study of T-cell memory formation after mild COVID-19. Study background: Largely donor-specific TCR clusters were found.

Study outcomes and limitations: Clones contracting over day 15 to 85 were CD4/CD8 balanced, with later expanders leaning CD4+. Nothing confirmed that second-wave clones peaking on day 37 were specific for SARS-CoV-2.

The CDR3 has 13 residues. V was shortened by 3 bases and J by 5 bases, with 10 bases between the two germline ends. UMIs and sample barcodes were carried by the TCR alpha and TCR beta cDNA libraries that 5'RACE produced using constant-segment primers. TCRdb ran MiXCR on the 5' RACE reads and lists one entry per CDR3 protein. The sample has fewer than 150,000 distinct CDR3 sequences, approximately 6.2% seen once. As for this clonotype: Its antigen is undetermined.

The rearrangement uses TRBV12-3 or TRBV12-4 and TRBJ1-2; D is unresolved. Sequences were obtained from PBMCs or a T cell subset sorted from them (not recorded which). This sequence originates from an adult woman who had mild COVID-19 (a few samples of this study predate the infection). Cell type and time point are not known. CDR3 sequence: CASSFGKLYGYTF. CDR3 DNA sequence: TGTGCCAGCAGTTTCGGCAAACTTTATGGCTACACCTTC.